This T cell receptor beta chain was sequenced for a study of blood T cell repertoires in COVID-19. About the research overall: Spain, Italy and the United States supplied samples that represented acute and convalescent COVID-19. In each case, the material was cDNA or gDNA derived from T cells, B-cell-depleted T cells, or PBMCs.

Under the authors' procedure: It was from reference gene primer amplification that nucleated cell counts were estimated. Clones were sequenced by immunoSEQ multiplex PCR, and TCRdb holds only the in-frame ones, with some missing. V, J and clone size are those of that table, while D and trimming were read from the DNA. The data hold about 120,000 clones, with about 89% observed a single time. V shed 2 bases and J shed 7 bases, with 8 bases lying between them. Per the germline V gene, CDR1 is SNHLY and CDR2 is FYNNEI. The CDR3 extends over 12 amino acids. The specimen was peripheral blood. This rearrangement joins TRBV2 to TRBJ2-5; no clear D gene. The sequence was collected from a woman in her 70s with acute or convalescent COVID-19. CDR3: CASSENGRTQYF. The DNA of the CDR3 is TGTGCCAGCAGTGAAAATGGCCGGACCCAGTACTTC.